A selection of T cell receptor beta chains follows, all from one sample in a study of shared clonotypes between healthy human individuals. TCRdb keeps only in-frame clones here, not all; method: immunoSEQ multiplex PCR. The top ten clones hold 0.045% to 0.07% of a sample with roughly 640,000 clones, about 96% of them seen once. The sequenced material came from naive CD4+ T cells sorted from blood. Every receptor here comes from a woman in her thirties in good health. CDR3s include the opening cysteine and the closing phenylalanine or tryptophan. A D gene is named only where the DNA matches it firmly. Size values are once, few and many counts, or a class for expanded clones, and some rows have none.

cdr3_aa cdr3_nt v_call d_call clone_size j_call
CAISPGGRETEAFF TGTGCCATCAGCCCGGGGGGTCGGGAAACTGAAGCTTTCTTT TRBV10-3 NA NA TRBJ1-1
CASSPIGGQGYEKLFF TGTGCCAGCAGCCCTATAGGGGGACAGGGTTACGAAAAACTGTTTTTT TRBV4-2 TRBD1 NA TRBJ1-4
CASSQDRVATYEQYF TGCGCCAGCAGCCAAGATCGAGTAGCGACCTACGAGCAGTACTTC TRBV4-1 NA NA TRBJ2-7
CASSTRRNEKLFF TGTGCCAGCAGCACTCGACGGAATGAAAAACTGTTTTTT TRBV5-6 NA NA TRBJ1-4
CASSPPAWASYEQYF TGTGCCAGCTCACCACCAGCTTGGGCTTCCTACGAGCAGTACTTC TRBV18 NA NA TRBJ2-7
CASSLDSPMNTEAFF TGCGCCAGCAGCTTGGACAGTCCCATGAACACTGAAGCTTTCTTT TRBV5-1 NA once TRBJ1-1
CASSSPLETQYF TGTGCCAGCAGTTCCCCTTTGGAGACCCAGTACTTC TRBV28 NA NA TRBJ2-5
CASGNRGQGTQYF TGTGCCAGCGGAAACAGGGGCCAAGGTACGCAGTATTTT TRBV27 TRBD1 NA TRBJ2-3
CASSGIWGTQYF TGTGCCAGCAGTGGAATTTGGGGTACGCAGTATTTT TRBV28 NA NA TRBJ2-3
CSVSGSGTGELFF TGCAGCGTGAGCGGGAGTGGCACCGGGGAGCTGTTTTTT TRBV29-1 TRBD2 NA TRBJ2-2
CASSKTSYSGELFF TGTGCCAGCAGCAAGACTAGTTATTCCGGGGAGCTGTTTTTT TRBV28 NA NA TRBJ2-2
CSVGTSGRTDTQYF TGCAGCGTGGGGACTAGCGGACGCACAGATACGCAGTATTTT TRBV29-1 TRBD2 NA TRBJ2-3
CASSAGGGRGTEAFF TGTGCCAGCAGCGCAGGGGGGGGCCGGGGCACTGAAGCTTTCTTT TRBV11-3 TRBD1 NA TRBJ1-1
CASSGPLAENSYEQYF TGTGCCAGCAGTGGCCCACTAGCGGAGAACTCCTACGAGCAGTACTTC TRBV2 TRBD2 NA TRBJ2-7
CASSNNGLAGGLYYNEQFF TGCGCCAGCAGCAATAACGGACTAGCGGGAGGACTTTATTACAATGAGCAGTTCTTC TRBV5-1 TRBD2 NA TRBJ2-1
CASGGQGLNTGELFF TGTGCCAGCGGAGGACAGGGACTCAACACCGGGGAGCTGTTTTTT TRBV6-1 TRBD1 NA TRBJ2-2
CASRRVGPSDTQYF TGTGCCAGCAGAAGGGTAGGGCCCTCAGATACGCAGTATTTT TRBV21-1 NA NA TRBJ2-3
CASSSRLAGLLQYF TGTGCCAGCAGCTCACGACTAGCGGGCCTCCTTCAGTACTTC TRBV11-1 TRBD2 NA TRBJ2-5
CASSSGFQEAFF TGTGCCAGCAGTTCAGGGTTTCAGGAAGCTTTCTTT TRBV28 NA once TRBJ1-1
CASSPAGLAEYNEQFF TGTGCCAGCAGCCCAGCAGGACTAGCGGAGTACAATGAGCAGTTCTTC TRBV7-6 TRBD2 NA TRBJ2-1
CASSATGTGINNEQFF TGTGCCAGCAGCGCTACCGGGACAGGGATCAACAATGAGCAGTTCTTC TRBV9 TRBD1 NA TRBJ2-1
CASGGFSGANVLTF TGTGCCAGCGGGGGCTTCTCTGGGGCCAACGTCCTGACTTTC TRBV5-6 NA NA TRBJ2-6
CASSGGTSGSKETQYF TGTGCCAGTAGTGGGGGGACTAGCGGGAGTAAAGAGACCCAGTACTTC TRBV19 TRBD2 NA TRBJ2-5
CASSPRRAVDTQYF TGTGCCAGTAGTCCGCGACGGGCGGTAGATACGCAGTATTTT TRBV19 NA NA TRBJ2-3
CASRLTGTKNYGYTF TGTGCCAGTAGGCTCACCGGGACAAAGAACTATGGCTACACCTTC TRBV19 NA NA TRBJ1-2
CASSEGKFSGNQPQHF TGTGCCAGCAGTGAAGGGAAATTTTCGGGAAATCAGCCCCAGCATTTT TRBV25-1 NA NA TRBJ1-5
CAWSVGAPGTSSYNSPLHF TGTGCCTGGAGTGTAGGCGCCCCCGGAACAAGCTCCTATAATTCACCCCTCCACTTT TRBV30 NA NA TRBJ1-6
CASSSSGHTYEQYF TGTGCCAGCAGTTCCAGCGGCCATACCTACGAGCAGTACTTC TRBV27 NA NA TRBJ2-7
CASSNHYEQYF TGTGCCAGCAGCAACCACTACGAGCAGTACTTC TRBV4-2 NA NA TRBJ2-7
CASSFGQEKGYTF TGTGCCAGCAGTTTTGGGCAGGAGAAAGGCTACACCTTC TRBV28 NA NA TRBJ1-2
CASSLVVFSGANVLTF TGTGCCAGCAGCTTGGTAGTGTTCTCTGGGGCCAACGTCCTGACTTTC TRBV5-8 NA NA TRBJ2-6
CASSRKRGGPGETQYF TGCGCCAGCAGCCGAAAAAGGGGCGGGCCAGGGGAGACCCAGTACTTC TRBV23-1 NA NA TRBJ2-5
CAWSIGGPDTEAFF TGTGCCTGGAGTATCGGGGGGCCGGACACTGAAGCTTTCTTT TRBV30 NA NA TRBJ1-1
CASSPKTSGEQFF TGTGCCAGCAGTCCAAAGACTAGTGGGGAGCAGTTCTTC TRBV27 NA NA TRBJ2-1
CASSRTGGTDTQYF TGTGCCAGCAGCAGGACAGGGGGCACAGATACGCAGTATTTT TRBV5-5 TRBD1 NA TRBJ2-3
CASSLLAREQFF TGTGCCAGCAGTTTATTAGCGCGAGAGCAGTTCTTC TRBV28 NA NA TRBJ2-1
CASSLGTSNTEAFF TGTGCCAGCAGCTTAGGGACAAGTAACACTGAAGCTTTCTTT TRBV7-9 NA NA TRBJ1-1
CASSFQSIIVDTQYF TGTGCCAGCAGTTTTCAGAGTATCATTGTGGATACGCAGTATTTT TRBV28 NA NA TRBJ2-3
CASSEPGQGKRKTQYF TGTGCCAGCAGCGAACCGGGACAGGGAAAAAGGAAGACCCAGTACTTC TRBV5-4 TRBD1 NA TRBJ2-5
CASTHTQGYTEAFF TGTGCCAGCACCCACACCCAGGGGTACACTGAAGCTTTCTTT TRBV28 NA NA TRBJ1-1
CASREDTQYF TGTGCCAGCAGGGAAGATACGCAGTATTTT TRBV6-1 NA NA TRBJ2-3
CASSLAGVHEQYF TGTGCCAGCAGCTTAGCAGGGGTCCACGAGCAGTACTTC TRBV7-9 NA NA TRBJ2-7
CASSEAGTDKMNFYGYTF TGTGCCAGCAGTGAAGCCGGGACAGATAAGATGAACTTCTATGGCTACACCTTC TRBV6-1 TRBD1 NA TRBJ1-2
CASSLVSASTYEQYF TGCGCCAGCAGCTTGGTATCAGCTAGTACCTACGAGCAGTACTTC TRBV5-1 NA NA TRBJ2-7
CASTTRAGLSYEQYF TGTGCCAGCACCACGAGGGCAGGGCTCTCCTACGAGCAGTACTTC TRBV5-6 NA NA TRBJ2-7
CASSLWLAGYTQYF TGTGCCAGCAGCTTGTGGCTAGCGGGGTATACGCAGTATTTT TRBV5-6 TRBD2 NA TRBJ2-3
CASSFSATNEKLFF TGTGCCAGCAGTTTCTCTGCAACTAATGAAAAACTGTTTTTT TRBV27 NA NA TRBJ1-4
CASSAGAGSYNEQFF TGTGCCAGCAGCGCCGGTGCGGGTTCCTACAATGAGCAGTTCTTC TRBV7-9 NA NA TRBJ2-1